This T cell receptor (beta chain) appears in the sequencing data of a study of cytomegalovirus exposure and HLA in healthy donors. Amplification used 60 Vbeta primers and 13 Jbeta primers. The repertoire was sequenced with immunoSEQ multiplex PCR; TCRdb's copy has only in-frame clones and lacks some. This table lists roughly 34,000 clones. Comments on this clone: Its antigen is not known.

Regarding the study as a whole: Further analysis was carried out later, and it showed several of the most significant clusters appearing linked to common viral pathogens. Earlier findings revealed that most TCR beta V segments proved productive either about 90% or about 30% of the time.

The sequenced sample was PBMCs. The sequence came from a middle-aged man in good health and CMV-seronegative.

The CDR3 DNA reads as TGCGCCAGCAGCTTGGGGGCAGGGGGGCTAAGCACAGATACGCAGTATTTT. Translating it yields CASSLGAGGLSTDTQYF. This chain uses TRBV5-1 with TRBJ2-3; a possible D gene is TRBD1 (7 bases). The CDR3 is 17 amino acids. V shed 0 bases and J shed 0 bases, with 14 bases lying between them. Germline CDR1 is SGHRS and CDR2 is YFSETQ.